The clone carrying this T cell receptor (beta chain) was seen only once. Those who participated ranged in age from about 18 to 95 years and resided in 20 to 30 US areas. Sequenced by immunoSEQ multiplex PCR; TCRdb stores in-frame clones only, minus some. The sample contains about 480,000 clones, about nine tenths of which appear only once. This record belongs to a study of blood T cell repertoires in COVID-19. Study-level information: Italy, Spain and the United States were the sources of the convalescent and acute COVID-19 samples.

There are 14 residues in the CDR3. Trimming removed 3 bases from V and 7 bases from J; junction bases left unmatched: 5. Germline loops: CDR1 LGHDT, CDR2 YNNKEL (reference sequence). The rearrangement uses TRBV3-1 (or the pseudogene TRBV3-2) and TRBJ1-2; 10 bases agree with TRBD1. The sequenced sample was PBMCs or T cells enriched from blood (not recorded which). This clonotype was obtained from a woman aged 55-75 years who had recovered from COVID-19. The CDR3 nucleotides are TGTGCCAGCAGCCAGACCGACAGGGGGCTTGGCTACACCTTC. Translated, it gives CASSQTDRGLGYTF.